The entry that follows covers one T cell receptor (beta chain) sequence. What it recognizes is unknown. Two oligonucleotides, mixed equimolar, formed the beta constant-region primer covering TRBC1 and TRBC2. Nested alpha and beta constant-region primers with the SP2 primer drove four PCR rounds on ligated cDNA. Via MiXCR, TCRdb re-called the UMI-ligation and nested PCR reads, giving one row per CDR3 protein. The sample shows 120,000 to 150,000 distinct CDR3 sequences, approximately 20% of them seen only once. The data were obtained in a study of naive and memory T cell subsets. The CDR3 has 14 residues. V was pared by 8 bases and J by 4 bases, with 15 bases between. Study results and caveats: Possibly reflecting memory cells re-expressing CD45RA, a few larger clonotypes occurred in naive repertoires, especially CD8.

The receptor's source is a human donor in good health. The sequenced material came from naive CD8+ T cells from blood. The J gene is TRBJ2-1, the V gene TRBV12-3 or TRBV12-4; D tentatively reads TRBD1 or TRBD2 (5 bases each). In DNA form, the CDR3 reads TGTGCCAGCTTGGGGGTCCACATTTACAATGAGCAGTTCTTC. As protein: CASLGVHIYNEQFF.